The source of this T cell receptor (beta chain) is a study of cytomegalovirus exposure and HLA in healthy donors. General observations from the study: A prior analysis recorded that most TCR beta V segments were productive about 87% or about 30% of the time. TCR beta chain V- and J-gene trimming was linked, in a later analysis, to a missense variant in DCLRE1C. Immune exposure was documented only through CMV serostatus. In most subjects, TCR beta sequences reportedly gave accurate predictions of HLA-A and HLA-B alleles.

A remark on this clone: The antigen is unknown.

The PCR had 60 Vbeta and 13 Jbeta primers. Here immunoSEQ multiplex PCR was the method, and the copy in TCRdb shows in-frame clones only, minus some. The data contain about 200,000 clones, 65% to 85% of them singletons. V dropped 4 bases and J dropped 2 bases, with 14 bases sitting between them. Per germline, CDR1 SGDLS and CDR2 YYNGEE. The CDR3 is 15 amino acids. The sequence derives from a woman under 40 in good health and CMV-seronegative. The sequencing sample was made of PBMCs. The gene calls are TRBV9 and TRBJ2-3; a possible D gene is TRBD1 (6 bases). CDR3 nucleotides: TGTGCCAGCAGCAAAGGGGGATACCCCACAGATACGCAGTATTTT. Translated, it gives CASSKGGYPTDTQYF.